This T cell receptor (beta chain) was sequenced in a study of CD8 T cells in Susac syndrome. At the level of the study: Blood was drawn from Susac syndrome patients while they were therapy-naive, on corticosteroids, or on intravenous immunoglobulin alone. Study-wide results and caveats: Clonal expansion was not seen in any Susac syndrome CD4+ T cell repertoire.

As for this clonotype: What it binds is not known.

TCR beta was sequenced from blood CD8+ and CD4+ T cells. The trim removed 7 bases at V and 4 bases at J, leaving 4 bases unmatched. The germline CDR1 and CDR2 sequences are MNHEY and SVGAGI. CDR3 size: 13 residues. RNA was extracted with the RNeasy kit, and a quantity of roughly 0.5 to 1 ug was reverse transcribed using random hexamers. Amplification of TCR beta CDR3 was carried out by immunoSEQ multiplex PCR, which covered 54 Vbeta and 13 Jbeta segments. Each CDR3 protein gets one entry after TCRdb re-called the immunoSEQ multiplex PCR reads with MiXCR. This sample has 150,000 to 190,000 distinct CDR3 sequences, with approximately 95% found just once.

The chain uses TRBV6-5 and TRBJ2-3; TRBD1 aligns across 8 bases. This clonotype was obtained from a human donor with Susac syndrome. Sequenced material: CD4+ T cells from PBMCs. The CDR3 coding sequence is TGTGCCAGCATGCTGACAGGGGCAGATACGCAGTATTTT. This gives the protein CASMLTGADTQYF.